One and the same sample provided the 24 T cell receptor beta chains below, sequenced in a study of early T cells in non-severe SARS-CoV-2 infection. TCRdb re-called the 5' RACE reads with MiXCR, one entry per CDR3 protein. The repertoire holds some 100,000 distinct CDR3 sequences, with roughly 15% as singletons. Source material: whole blood. These receptors came from an adult who was a healthcare worker with PCR-confirmed SARS-CoV-2 infection or an uninfected control (not recorded which).

This clonotype was detected only a few times. The rearrangement uses TRBV10-3 and TRBJ2-3; D is undetermined. In germline, CDR1 is ENHRY, CDR2 SYGVKD. V was clipped by 0 bases and J by 3 bases, with 13 bases between them. This CDR3 contains 16 residues. The CDR3, as DNA: TGTGCCATCAGTGAGTCTGTAGGGTTAGGGACAGATACGCAGTATTTT. This sequence encodes CAISESVGLGTDTQYF.

The gene calls are TRBV10-2 and TRBJ2-7; 7 positions match TRBD2. V shed 6 bases and J 1 base; nucleotides not matched to a gene: 6. This CDR3 has 14 amino acids. The germline V gene has CDR1 WSHSY and CDR2 SAAADI. The CDR3 DNA follows: TGCGCCAGCAGGCCCAGCGGGGTTTCCTACGAGCAGTACGTC. It translates to CASRPSGVSYEQYV.

This clonotype was counted only a few times. V usage is TRBV6-6 and J usage is TRBJ2-1; TRBD1 aligns across 8 bases. The CDR3 loop spans 16 amino acids. Germline CDR1 reads MNHNY; CDR2 reads SVGAGI (reference sequence). Trimming at V came to 5 bases and at J to 7 bases, leaving 13 bases not matched to a gene. CDR3 in amino acids: CASSTTGQGIINEQFF. DNA of the CDR3: TGTGCCAGCAGTACCACCGGACAGGGAATAATAAATGAGCAGTTCTTC.

This clonotype was picked up a small number of times. The chain employs TRBV10-3 and TRBJ2-4; the D gene could be TRBD1 or TRBD2 (5 bases each). V was cut by 5 bases and J by 2 bases, with 16 bases left in between. The length of the CDR3 is 16 residues. CDR1 ENHRY and CDR2 SYGVKD come from the germline V gene. The CDR3 sequence is CAISRGLTGPKNIQYF. CDR3 DNA sequence: TGTGCCATCAGTCGTGGGTTAACGGGGCCCAAAAACATTCAGTACTTC.

CDR3 in DNA: TGTGCCAGCAGCTTATTGTTGAGCACTGAAGCTTTCTTT. Protein sequence: CASSLLLSTEAFF. V is TRBV11-2 and J is TRBJ1-1; D gene uncertain. Trimming pared 2 bases from V and 4 bases from J, leaving 8 bases between. This CDR3 comprises 13 residues. Germline values: CDR1 SGHAT, CDR2 FQNNGV.

The chain employs TRBV10-2 and TRBJ2-1, with D perhaps given as TRBD1 or TRBD2 (6 bases each). The V end was cut by 2 bases, the J end by 0 bases, with 11 bases between. The CDR3 is made up of 16 amino acids. Germline CDR1 and CDR2: WSHSY and SAAADI. In nucleotides, the CDR3 is TGCGCCAGCAGTGAGGGGGGGCCGAGCTCCTACAATGAGCAGTTCTTC. Translation gives CASSEGGPSSYNEQFF.

Many counts were recorded for this clonotype. The rearrangement links TRBV7-2 to TRBJ2-1; 12 bases match TRBD2. Germline assignment: CDR1 SGHTA and CDR2 FQGNSA. The CDR3 has 21 amino acids. The ends lost 1 base at V and 0 bases at J; junction bases unmatched: 13. CDR3 in amino acids: CASSLDRSGLAGQSSYNEQFF. The CDR3 coding sequence is TGTGCCAGCAGCTTAGATCGGTCAGGACTAGCGGGGCAGAGCTCCTACAATGAGCAGTTCTTC. The full variable domain, rest sourced from reference TRBV7-2 and TRBJ2-1, is GAGVSQSPSNKVTEKGKDVELRCDPISGHTALYWYRQSLGQGLEFLIYFQGNSAPDKSGLPSDRFSAERTGGSVSTLTIQRTQQEDSAVYLCASSLDRSGLAGQSSYNEQFFGPGTRLTVL.

A few counts support this clonotype. The chain combines TRBV2 with TRBJ1-5, with D unclear. The germline V gene has CDR1 SNHLY and CDR2 FYNNEI. The CDR3 is 12 amino acids. The V end was cut by 7 bases, the J end by 6 bases, with 10 bases between. The CDR3 loop reads CASKFESQPQHF. CDR3 nucleotides: TGTGCCAGCAAGTTCGAAAGTCAGCCCCAGCATTTT.

The V call is TRBV12-3 or TRBV12-4, the J call TRBJ1-2, with TRBD1 identical over 8 bases. The CDR3 contains 15 residues. V trimming: 3 bases; J trimming: 3 bases; junction bases outside the gene matches: 6. CDR3 DNA: TGTGCCAGCAGTTTTCAGGGGGCAGGCGACTATGGCTACACCTTC. This codes for CASSFQGAGDYGYTF.

The chain combines TRBV2 with TRBJ1-2, with D hard to call. Trimming took off 6 bases at V and 5 bases at J, with 19 bases between the two ends. Germline V CDR1 and CDR2: SNHLY, FYNNEI. This CDR3 is built from 15 residues. The CDR3 region is CASRPRARLEYGYTF. DNA for the CDR3: TGTGCCAGCAGGCCCCGGGCCAGGTTGGAATATGGCTACACCTTC.

This clonotype has ten or more counts. The chain employs TRBV20-1 and TRBJ1-1, with 9 nucleotides matching TRBD1. This CDR3 region has 16 residues. Germline CDR1 is DFQATT and CDR2 is SNEGSKA (reference sequence). The V gene end was trimmed by 1 base and the J gene end by 0 bases; junction bases not matched to a gene: 6. CDR3 coding DNA: TGCAGTGCTAGAGGGGGGACAGGGAACCTGAACACTGAAGCTTTCTTT. This encodes CSARGGTGNLNTEAFF.

At least ten counts were recorded for this clonotype. The chain uses TRBV5-1 and TRBJ1-1; no definite D call. Trimming cost V 3 bases and J 0 bases, with 15 bases left between them. The CDR3 loop spans 16 amino acids. The germline CDR1 and CDR2 sequences are SGHRS and YFSETQ. This CDR3 is CASSSLSRRMNTEAFF. The DNA of the CDR3 is TGCGCCAGCAGCTCCCTCTCACGGAGGATGAACACTGAAGCTTTCTTT.

This clonotype was seen repeatedly, ten times or more. J is TRBJ1-1 and V is TRBV11-2; 8 bases line up with TRBD1. This CDR3 comprises 19 residues. Germline V gene sequence: CDR1 SGHAT, CDR2 FQNNGV. The J segment lost 3 bases and the V segment lost 5 bases, leaving 20 bases of the junction unmatched. CDR3 amino acids: CASSTLERGPGGVHTEAFF. DNA of the CDR3: TGTGCCAGCAGCACCCTAGAGAGAGGACCAGGGGGCGTTCACACTGAAGCTTTCTTT.

This clonotype was observed a few times. V and J are TRBV6-1 and TRBJ2-1; tentatively, D is TRBD2 (5 bases). The CDR3 runs 13 residues. V was pared by 3 bases and J by 7 bases, with 10 bases between. Germline values: CDR1 MNHNS, CDR2 SASEGT. The CDR3 sequence: CASSDTSRNEQFF. In DNA, the CDR3 is TGTGCCAGCAGTGATACTAGTCGGAATGAGCAGTTCTTC.

This clonotype was seen a few times. The rearrangement uses TRBV18 and TRBJ1-1; 8 bases align to TRBD1. This CDR3 is 14 amino acids long. V was pared by 6 bases and J by 3 bases, with 6 bases of the junction left unmatched. Per germline, CDR1 KGHSH and CDR2 LQKENI. CDR3 sequence reads: CASSTTGVDTEAFF. In nucleotides, the CDR3 is TGTGCCAGCTCTACGACAGGGGTGGACACTGAAGCTTTCTTT.

This clonotype was seen repeatedly, ten times or more. V is TRBV5-1 and J is TRBJ2-1; TRBD1 matches 7 bases. CDR1 is SGHRS, CDR2 YFSETQ, per germline. CDR3 length: 17 residues. J gave up 4 bases and V 0 bases, and 10 bases lay outside the gene matches. CDR3 residues: CASSLEDRKEPYNEQFF. As DNA, the CDR3 is TGCGCCAGCAGCTTGGAGGACAGGAAGGAGCCTTACAATGAGCAGTTCTTC.

The gene calls are TRBV5-4 and TRBJ1-6, with D possibly matching TRBD1 (5 bases). The V end lost 1 base, the J end lost 9 bases, and 14 bases lay between the germline ends. Germline CDR1 and CDR2: SGHNT and YYREEE (reference sequence). The CDR3 has 15 amino acids. The CDR3 is CASSLRWGSGSPLHF. CDR3 nucleotide sequence: TGTGCCAGCAGCTTGCGGTGGGGGTCAGGTTCACCCCTCCACTTT.

A few counts support this clonotype. V usage is TRBV24-1 and J usage is TRBJ2-5; D is ambiguous. Deletions cut 4 bases from V and 3 bases from J, with 8 bases between. In germline, CDR1 is KGHDR, CDR2 SFDVKD. This CDR3 comprises 13 residues. The CDR3 loop reads CATSDPPEETQYF. CDR3 nucleotides: TGTGCCACCAGTGACCCCCCGGAAGAGACCCAGTACTTC.

This chain links TRBV10-1 with TRBJ1-6; perhaps TRBD1 as D (6 bases). V lost 6 bases and J 7 bases, leaving 10 bases between the germline ends. From germline, CDR1 is WNHNN and CDR2 SYGVQD (reference sequence). There are 13 residues in the CDR3. CDR3: CASRQDSNSPLHF. CDR3 in DNA: TGCGCCAGCAGGCAGGACAGCAATTCACCCCTCCACTTT.

This clonotype was counted at least ten times. This chain's CDR3 is CASSSGLAGSTDTQYF. The CDR3 nucleotides read TGTGCCAGCAGTTCTGGACTAGCGGGGTCCACAGATACGCAGTATTTT. This chain connects TRBV7-2 to TRBJ2-3; TRBD2 agrees at 12 bases. Germline V gene data show CDR1 as SGHTA and CDR2 as FQGNSA. This CDR3 spans 16 amino acids. The ends lost 6 bases at V and 2 bases at J; junction bases unmatched: 6.

This clonotype has a handful of counts. The chain uses TRBV6-6 and TRBJ1-2; 7 bases are shared with TRBD1. V was clipped by 3 bases and J by 4 bases; unmatched bases: 11. Looked up from germline, CDR1 is MNHNY and CDR2 is SVGAGI (reference sequence). The length of the CDR3 is 16 residues. This CDR3 reads CASSYNSGGRGYGYTF. DNA for the CDR3: TGTGCCAGCAGTTATAATTCAGGGGGACGGGGCTATGGCTACACCTTC.

This chain links TRBV7-9 with TRBJ2-1, with TRBD1 matching 8 bases. Trimming at V came to 8 bases and at J to 8 bases, leaving 11 bases not matched to a gene. The CDR3 loop spans 14 amino acids. Germline V gives CDR1 SEHNR, CDR2 FQNEAQ (reference sequence). CDR3 in amino acids: CASFTDRVFHEQFF. The CDR3 region has the DNA TGTGCCAGCTTTACGGACAGGGTGTTCCATGAGCAGTTCTTC.

The rearrangement links TRBV5-1 to TRBJ1-6; D unresolved. The CDR3 has 14 residues. With 0 bases removed from V and 5 bases from J, the gap between germline ends came to 6 bases. Germline assignment: CDR1 SGHRS and CDR2 YFSETQ. The CDR3 protein is CASSLGRNNSPLHF. The DNA for the CDR3 is TGCGCCAGCAGCTTGGGCAGAAATAATTCACCCCTCCACTTT.

This chain connects TRBV12-3 or TRBV12-4 to TRBJ1-1, with a tentative D call TRBD1 (5 bases). The CDR3 sequence is 12 residues long. The V gene lost 4 bases and the J gene lost 4 bases, with 7 bases spanning the gap. This CDR3 reads CASSWDLTEAFF. The CDR3 region has the DNA TGTGCCAGCAGTTGGGACCTCACTGAAGCTTTCTTT.